What follows are 25 T cell receptor beta chains derived from one specimen sequenced in a study of blood T cell repertoires in COVID-19. Profiling relied on immunoSEQ multiplex PCR, and the TCRdb table lists in-frame clones only, not all of them. Of about 280,000 clones in the sample, 70% to 90% were seen once. Sample: peripheral blood. These receptors were collected from a woman between 25 and 40 years old who had recovered from COVID-19.

The chain carries TRBV11-3 and TRBJ1-2; 9 bases align to TRBD1. V dropped 5 bases and J dropped 0; count of bases not matched to a gene: 10. The CDR3 consists of 17 residues. CDR1 is SGHNT and CDR2 is YENEEA in the germline V gene. The CDR3 loop is CASSRPGQGLANYGYTF. CDR3 coding DNA: TGTGCCAGCAGCCGACCGGGACAGGGTCTAGCTAACTATGGCTACACCTTC.

The chain recombines TRBV11-3 with TRBJ2-3; D is possibly TRBD2 (5 bases). The V end was cut by 5 bases, the J end by 6 bases, with 12 bases between. There are 13 residues in the CDR3. CDR1 is SGHNT and CDR2 is YENEEA in the germline V gene. Here the CDR3 DNA reads TGTGCCAGCAGCCCAGATAGAGGGGATACGCAGTATTTT. Its protein is CASSPDRGDTQYF.

V and J are TRBV5-6 and TRBJ1-5; TRBD1 matches 7 bases. Germline V gene sequence: CDR1 SGHDT, CDR2 YYEEEE. Germline trimming cut 0 bases from V and 1 base from J; bases unmatched to any gene: 4. The CDR3 runs to 16 residues. The CDR3 bases are TGTGCCAGCAGCTTGGCGGGCAGGGGGAGCAATCAGCCCCAGCATTTT. It yields the protein CASSLAGRGSNQPQHF.

This clone has just a few counts. This chain connects TRBV18 to TRBJ1-6, with D tentatively TRBD1 (5 bases). From germline, CDR1 is KGHSH and CDR2 LQKENI. The CDR3 spans 15 residues. Trimming took off 3 bases at V and 7 bases at J, with 13 bases between the two ends. This CDR3 reads CASSPGANLNSPLHF. The CDR3 nucleotides read TGTGCCAGCTCACCTGGGGCCAACCTCAATTCACCCCTCCACTTT.

This sequence joins TRBV6-1 and TRBJ2-5; 9 bases fit TRBD2. Germline V gives CDR1 MNHNS, CDR2 SASEGT. The CDR3 is 19 amino acids. V was pared by 2 bases and J by 4 bases, with 17 bases of the junction left unmatched. CDR3 DNA sequence: TGTGCCAGCAGTGAAAGGGAGAGGGGAAGCGGGAGGAGTGGAGAGACCCAGTACTTC. Its protein product is CASSERERGSGRSGETQYF.

The J gene is TRBJ2-1, the V gene TRBV29-1; 13 nucleotides match TRBD2. The CDR3 sequence is 13 residues long. Per germline, CDR1 SQVTM and CDR2 ANQGSEA. The V segment lost 3 bases and the J segment 9 bases; nucleotides outside the gene matches: 2. CDR3: CSVEGLAGSEQFF. CDR3 coding DNA: TGCAGCGTTGAGGGACTAGCGGGAAGTGAGCAGTTCTTC.

The J gene is TRBJ2-7, the V gene TRBV20-1, with D perhaps TRBD2 (5 bases). V shed 4 bases and J shed 6 bases, with 10 bases lying between them. The CDR3 has 11 amino acids. The germline gives CDR1 DFQATT, CDR2 SNEGSKA (reference sequence). CDR3 coding DNA: TGCAGTGCTACCCGGGGTCCCGAGCAGTACTTC. Translated, it gives CSATRGPEQYF.

The rearrangement uses TRBV6-2 or TRBV6-3 and TRBJ1-2, with TRBD1 matching 7 bases. Germline V CDR1 and CDR2: MNHEY, SVGEGT. This CDR3 has 15 residues. V gave up 0 bases and J gave up 4 bases; unmatched junction bases: 5. The CDR3 region is CASSYSWTGGYGYTF. The CDR3 bases are TGTGCCAGCAGTTACTCCTGGACAGGCGGCTATGGCTACACCTTC.

The chain is built from TRBV7-3 and TRBJ2-7; possible D gene TRBD1, 6 bases. CDR1 and CDR2 from the germline V gene are SGHTA and FQGTGA. The V end was cut by 3 bases, the J end by 3 bases, with 9 bases between. The CDR3 covers 13 residues. CDR3: CASSFATGYEQYF. The CDR3 DNA follows: TGTGCCAGCAGCTTCGCGACAGGCTACGAGCAGTACTTC.

The chain is built from TRBV5-5 and TRBJ2-2; a weak D match, TRBD2 (6 bases). With 0 bases removed from V and 3 bases from J, the gap between germline ends came to 18 bases. Germline V CDR1 and CDR2: SGHKS, YYEKEE (reference sequence). The CDR3 is 18 amino acids. As DNA, the CDR3 is TGTGCCAGCAGCTTGGCCATTAGTGGGCGCGGGGACACCGGGGAGCTGTTTTTT. This gives the protein CASSLAISGRGDTGELFF.

The chain couples TRBV19 to TRBJ1-5; 9 bases are shared with TRBD1. Per germline, CDR1 LNHDA and CDR2 SQIVND (reference sequence). The CDR3 extends over 15 amino acids. The V and J ends lost 4 bases and 9 bases, in that order; junction bases with no gene match: 10. The CDR3 loop is CASSTGQGQGGPQHF. CDR3 coding DNA: TGTGCCAGTAGTACCGGCCAGGGACAGGGTGGGCCCCAGCATTTT.

V is TRBV3-1 (or the pseudogene TRBV3-2) and J is TRBJ2-2; the D is unclear. The ends were cut back, 1 base at V and 8 bases at J, with 8 bases in the middle. This CDR3 is 13 amino acids long. In germline, CDR1 is LGHDT, CDR2 YNNKEL (reference sequence). CDR3 DNA sequence: TGTGCCAGCAGCCAAGCGCTGGCAGGGGAGCTGTTTTTT. Translation gives CASSQALAGELFF.

The J gene is TRBJ2-7, the V gene TRBV7-9, with TRBD1 matching over 8 bases. CDR1 is SEHNR, CDR2 FQNEAQ, per germline (reference sequence). The CDR3 consists of 15 residues. With 5 bases clipped from V and 3 bases from J, the junction kept 9 bases outside the gene matches. Here the CDR3 reads CASSPGQGFVYEQYF. The CDR3 bases are TGTGCCAGCAGCCCTGGACAGGGTTTCGTCTACGAGCAGTACTTC. The variable domain in full, with the rest retrieved from reference TRBV7-9 and TRBJ2-7, is DTGVSQNPRHKITKRGQNVTFRCDPISEHNRLYWYRQTLGQGPEFLTYFQNEAQLEKSRLLSDRFSAERPKGSFSTLEIQRTEQGDSAMYLCASSPGQGFVYEQYFGPGTRLTVT.

V gene TRBV7-2 combines with J gene TRBJ2-1; D might be TRBD1 (6 bases). Looked up from germline, CDR1 is SGHTA and CDR2 is FQGNSA. V dropped 1 base and J dropped 2 bases, with 12 bases sitting between them. CDR3 length equals 16 residues. CDR3 protein: CASSLGRGDTYNEQFF. CDR3 coding DNA: TGTGCCAGCAGCTTAGGCAGGGGAGACACCTACAATGAGCAGTTCTTC.

The chain combines TRBV27 with TRBJ2-1, with 10 bases that match TRBD1. Germline CDR1 reads MNHEY; CDR2 reads SMNVEV (reference sequence). The CDR3 spans 15 residues. V lost 6 bases to trimming and J lost 4 bases; unmatched junction nucleotides: 6. In nucleotides, the CDR3 is TGTGCCAGCAGATATGGACAGGGGGAATACAATGAGCAGTTCTTC. Translating it yields CASRYGQGEYNEQFF.

This rearrangement joins TRBV19 to TRBJ2-3; maybe TRBD1 (5 bases). This CDR3 contains 13 residues. Trimming pared 7 bases from V and 2 bases from J, leaving 10 bases between. Per germline, CDR1 LNHDA and CDR2 SQIVND (reference sequence). This chain's CDR3 is CASNLQATDTQYF. The CDR3 DNA is TGTGCCAGTAATTTACAGGCCACAGATACGCAGTATTTT. Using reference TRBV19 and TRBJ2-3 for the parts outside the CDR3, the full variable domain is DGGITQSPKYLFRKEGQNVTLSCEQNLNHDAMYWYRQDPGQGLRLIYYSQIVNDFQKGDIAEGYSVSREKKESFPLTVTSAQKNPTAFYLCASNLQATDTQYFGPGTRLTVL.

This sequence joins TRBV28 and TRBJ1-2; 7 nucleotides line up with TRBD1. This CDR3 spans 13 amino acids. Germline CDR1 reads MDHEN; CDR2 reads SYDVKM. Trimming removed 8 bases from V and 6 bases from J; junction bases left unmatched: 9. CDR3 region: CASDAGTDNGYTF. CDR3 bases: TGTGCCAGCGACGCCGGGACAGACAATGGCTACACCTTC.

This sequence joins TRBV19 and TRBJ2-5; TRBD1 matches 8 bases. Germline CDR1 LNHDA, CDR2 SQIVND (reference sequence). The length of the CDR3 is 14 residues. J gave up 6 bases and V 6 bases, and 9 bases lay outside the gene matches. The CDR3 DNA follows: TGTGCCAGTAGCTCAGGGGGCGCATTAAAGACCCAGTACTTC. Protein: CASSSGGALKTQYF.

The rearrangement joins TRBV9 to TRBJ1-3; D uncertain. The germline V gene encodes CDR1 SGDLS and CDR2 YYNGEE. The CDR3 has 17 amino acids. V was cut by 0 bases and J by 0 bases, with 13 bases left in between. CDR3 nucleotides: TGTGCCAGCAGCGTAGAAACCGCTAGCTCCTCTGGAAACACCATATATTTT. This encodes CASSVETASSSGNTIYF.

The gene calls are TRBV3-1 (or the pseudogene TRBV3-2) and TRBJ1-6; D is unclear. Trimming cost V 1 base and J 7 bases, with 5 bases left between them. The CDR3 covers 13 residues. Germline assignment: CDR1 LGHDT and CDR2 YNNKEL (reference sequence). The CDR3, as DNA: TGTGCCAGCAGCCAAGCGGAGAATTCACCCCTCCACTTT. As protein: CASSQAENSPLHF.

The CDR3 is CASSFEGRDNQPQHF. In DNA form, the CDR3 reads TGTGCCAGCAGCTTTGAGGGGAGGGACAATCAGCCCCAGCATTTT. The chain has TRBV5-8 and TRBJ1-5, with D perhaps matching TRBD1 (5 bases). The CDR3 covers 15 residues. Germline assignment: CDR1 SGHTS and CDR2 YDEGEE. Deletions cut 2 bases from V and 3 bases from J, with 12 bases between.

CDR3 sequence (DNA): TGTGCCTGGAGACAGACCTATAATTCACCCCTCCACTTT. Translation gives CAWRQTYNSPLHF. The J gene is TRBJ1-6, the V gene TRBV30, with D uncertain. Germline CDR1 GTSNPN, CDR2 SVGIG (reference sequence). V was shortened by 3 bases and J by 2 bases, with 5 bases between the two germline ends. The CDR3 is 13 amino acids.

This clone has a single count. The chain couples TRBV7-3 to TRBJ2-7; maybe TRBD2 (6 bases). The CDR3 length is 15 residues. CDR1 is SGHTA and CDR2 is FQGTGA in the germline V gene. V was pared by 5 bases and J by 0 bases, with 14 bases between. The CDR3 DNA sequence: TGTGCCAGCAGCCCCTTCGCGGGGCCCTCCTACGAGCAGTACTTC. It is translated as CASSPFAGPSYEQYF.

This chain links TRBV11-2 with TRBJ1-1, with D unclear. Germline CDR1 SGHAT, CDR2 FQNNGV. With 4 bases removed from V and 1 base from J, the gap between germline ends came to 7 bases. The CDR3 runs 13 residues. CDR3 in amino acids: CASSSRTNTEAFF. The CDR3 nucleotides are TGTGCCAGCAGCTCCAGAACGAACACTGAAGCTTTCTTT. The complete variable domain, with remaining parts taken from reference TRBV11-2 and TRBJ1-1, reads EAGVAQSPRYKIIEKRQSVAFWCNPISGHATLYWYQQILGQGPKLLIQFQNNGVVDDSQLPKDRFSAERLKGVDSTLKIQPAKLEDSAVYLCASSSRTNTEAFFGQGTRLTVV.

A single count supports this clone. This chain's CDR3 is CSASPSGSWANEQFF. DNA for the CDR3: TGCAGTGCTAGTCCTAGCGGGAGTTGGGCCAATGAGCAGTTCTTC. The chain combines TRBV20-1 with TRBJ2-1; the match to TRBD2 covers 10 bases. CDR3 length: 15 residues. V lost 3 bases, J lost 6 bases, and 8 bases stayed unmatched. CDR1 is DFQATT and CDR2 is SNEGSKA in the germline V gene (reference sequence).